One sample yielded the 10 T cell receptor beta chains listed below, sequenced in a study of immune cell composition in non-small cell lung cancer. Produced via immunoSEQ multiplex PCR; TCRdb's table is partial and in-frame only. The table records roughly 4,700 clones, roughly 74% of them present only once. Material for sequencing was lung tumor tissue. These receptors were taken from a human donor with non-small cell lung cancer.

The rearrangement links TRBV7-3 to TRBJ2-5, with D unclear. This CDR3 has 13 amino acids. CDR1 and CDR2 (germline): SGHTA, FQGTGA. The V gene lost 2 bases and the J gene lost 3 bases, with 7 bases spanning the gap. The CDR3, as DNA: TGTGCCAGCAGCTTATCACAGAAAGAGACCCAGTACTTC. This gives the protein CASSLSQKETQYF.

The genes are TRBV5-1 and TRBJ1-4; D might be TRBD1 (6 bases). Germline CDR1 and CDR2: SGHRS and YFSETQ. CDR3 length equals 18 residues. V lost 1 base, J lost 3 bases, and 19 bases lay in between. The CDR3: CASSLLVGGRAANEKLFF. The CDR3 DNA sequence: TGCGCCAGCAGCTTGCTCGTCGGGGGGCGGGCAGCTAATGAAAAACTGTTTTTT.

The J gene is TRBJ1-5, the V gene TRBV19, with D uncertain. Between the trimmed V and J ends, which lost 3 bases and 7 bases, there was a span of 13 bases. The CDR3 runs to 14 residues. Germline lookup yields CDR1 LNHDA and CDR2 SQIVND (reference sequence). The CDR3 DNA is TGTGCCAGTAGTATTGGAGGGTTCAACCAGCCCCAGCATTTT. It specifies CASSIGGFNQPQHF. The full variable domain, in which reference TRBV19 and TRBJ1-5 provide the parts outside the CDR3, is DGGITQSPKYLFRKEGQNVTLSCEQNLNHDAMYWYRQDPGQGLRLIYYSQIVNDFQKGDIAEGYSVSREKKESFPLTVTSAQKNPTAFYLCASSIGGFNQPQHFGDGTRLSIL.

V and J are TRBV28 and TRBJ2-7; 15 bases align to TRBD2. From germline, CDR1 is MDHEN and CDR2 SYDVKM. V shed 6 bases, J shed 1 base, and the junction held 10 bases outside the gene matches. The CDR3 has 18 residues. The DNA of the CDR3 is TGTGCCAGCAGCCGGATGGGACTAGCGGGAGGCCGATCCTACGAGCAGTACTTC. Its translation is CASSRMGLAGGRSYEQYF.

The gene calls are TRBV29-1 and TRBJ2-3, with TRBD2 matching over 9 bases. The CDR3 has 12 amino acids. CDR1 is SQVTM, CDR2 ANQGSEA, per germline. The CDR3 nucleotides read TGCGGGTCTAGCGGGACCACAGATACGCAGTATTTT. The encoded protein is CGSSGTTDTQYF.

V usage is TRBV6-6 and J usage is TRBJ2-7, with 8 bases aligning to TRBD1. J was trimmed by 7 bases and V by 6 bases; bases with no gene match: 11. Germline CDR1 MNHNY, CDR2 SVGAGI (reference sequence). The CDR3 sequence is 14 residues long. CDR3 sequence (DNA): TGTGCCAGCAGCCTCATTCAGGGGGCTGGGGAGCAGTACTTC. Translated: CASSLIQGAGEQYF.

The chain recombines TRBV5-8 with TRBJ2-2, with a weak D call TRBD1 (5 bases). Germline assignment: CDR1 SGHTS and CDR2 YDEGEE. V was clipped by 0 bases and J by 6 bases, with 9 bases between them. The CDR3 consists of 14 residues. The CDR3 coding sequence is TGTGCCAGCAGCTTGGGTGGGGCCCCCGGGGAGCTGTTTTTT. Protein sequence: CASSLGGAPGELFF.

A few counts support this clone. The rearrangement links TRBV6-6 to TRBJ2-7, with 9 bases lining up with TRBD1. The V gene's germline CDR1 is MNHNY and CDR2 SVGAGI (reference sequence). The CDR3 totals 14 residues. Germline trimming cut 5 bases from V and 0 bases from J; bases unmatched to any gene: 2. The chain's CDR3 is CASSGDRDSYEQYF. The DNA for the CDR3 is TGTGCCAGCAGTGGGGACAGGGACTCCTACGAGCAGTACTTC.

V gene TRBV7-3 combines with J gene TRBJ2-2; D is possibly TRBD1 (5 bases). Trimming cost V 4 bases and J 4 bases, with 7 bases left between them. The CDR3 totals 13 residues. From germline, CDR1 is SGHTA and CDR2 FQGTGA. This chain's CDR3 is CASSSDSTGELFF. DNA of the CDR3: TGTGCCAGCAGCTCCGACAGCACCGGGGAGCTGTTTTTT.

This chain uses TRBV15 with TRBJ2-7, with TRBD1 identical over 9 bases. V trimming: 1 base; J trimming: 5 bases; junction bases outside the gene matches: 6. The germline gives CDR1 LNHNV, CDR2 YYDKDF (reference sequence). There are 15 residues in the CDR3. The CDR3 protein is CATSRAGTGSNEQYF. The DNA of the CDR3 is TGTGCCACCAGCAGAGCCGGGACAGGGAGCAACGAGCAGTACTTC.